This T cell receptor (beta chain) was captured by sequencing in a study of T cell repertoires in aging, cancer and after chemotherapy. Study-wide context: The whole study produced a dataset of around 9 million TCR reads.

The J segment lost 0 bases and the V segment lost 5 bases, leaving 7 bases of the junction unmatched. The CDR3 has 17 residues. Germline lookup yields CDR1 LNHDA and CDR2 SQIVND (reference sequence). TRB rearrangements spanning V, D and J were amplified using mixed TRB-A/B primers. From the multiplex PCR reads, TCRdb called clonotypes with MiXCR, one entry per CDR3 protein. The repertoire holds a few thousand distinct CDR3 sequences, with roughly 30% as singletons. Amplification of TCR beta used genomic DNA extracted from peripheral blood. This clonotype rates as medium-sized. The TCR comes from a human donor in good health. The chain is built from TRBV19 and TRBJ2-6; 7 nucleotides agree with TRBD1. Sequenced material: blood. CDR3 nucleotides: TGTGCCAGTAGTCGGACAGGCGTTAGCTCTGGGGCCAACGTCCTGACTTTC. Its protein product is CASSRTGVSSGANVLTF.